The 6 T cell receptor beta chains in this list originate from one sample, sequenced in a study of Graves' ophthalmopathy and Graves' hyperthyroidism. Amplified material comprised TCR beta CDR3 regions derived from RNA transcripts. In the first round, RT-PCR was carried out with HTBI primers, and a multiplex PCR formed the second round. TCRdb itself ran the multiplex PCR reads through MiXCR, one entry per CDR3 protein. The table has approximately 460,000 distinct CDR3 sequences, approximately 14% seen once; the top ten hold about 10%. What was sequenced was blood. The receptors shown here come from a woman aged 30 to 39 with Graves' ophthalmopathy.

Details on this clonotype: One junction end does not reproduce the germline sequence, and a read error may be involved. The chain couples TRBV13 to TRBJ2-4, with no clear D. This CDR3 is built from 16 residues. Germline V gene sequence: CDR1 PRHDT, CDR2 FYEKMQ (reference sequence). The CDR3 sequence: CASSLGVTTAKNIKYF. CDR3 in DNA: TGTGCCAGCAGCTTAGGCGTTACAACAGCCAAAAACATTAAGTACTTC.

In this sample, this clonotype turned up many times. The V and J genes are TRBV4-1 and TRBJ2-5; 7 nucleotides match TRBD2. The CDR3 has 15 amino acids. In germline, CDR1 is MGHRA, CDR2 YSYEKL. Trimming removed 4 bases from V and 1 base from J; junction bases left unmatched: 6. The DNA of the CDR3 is TGCGCCAGCAGCCGGACTCTAGCGGCCCAAGAGACCCAGTACTTC. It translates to CASSRTLAAQETQYF.

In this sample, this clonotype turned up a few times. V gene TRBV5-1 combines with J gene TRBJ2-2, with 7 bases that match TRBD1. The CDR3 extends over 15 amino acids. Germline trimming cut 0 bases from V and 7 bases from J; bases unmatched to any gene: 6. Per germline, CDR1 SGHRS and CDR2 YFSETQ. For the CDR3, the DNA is TGCGCCAGCAGCTTGGACAGGGGAAGTCACGGGGAGCTGTTTTTT. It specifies CASSLDRGSHGELFF.

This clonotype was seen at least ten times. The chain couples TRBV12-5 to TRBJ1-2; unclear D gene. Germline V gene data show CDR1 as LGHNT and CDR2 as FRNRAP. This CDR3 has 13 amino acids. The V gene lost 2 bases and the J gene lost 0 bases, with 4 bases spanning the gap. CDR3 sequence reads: CASGLTANYGYTF. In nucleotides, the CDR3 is TGTGCTAGTGGTTTGACAGCTAACTATGGCTACACCTTC.

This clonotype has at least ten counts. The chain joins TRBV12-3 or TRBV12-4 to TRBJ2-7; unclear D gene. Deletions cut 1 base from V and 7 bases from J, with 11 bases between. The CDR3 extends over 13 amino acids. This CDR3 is CASSLGSFEEQYF. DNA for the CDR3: TGTGCCAGCAGTTTAGGGTCCTTTGAGGAGCAGTACTTC.

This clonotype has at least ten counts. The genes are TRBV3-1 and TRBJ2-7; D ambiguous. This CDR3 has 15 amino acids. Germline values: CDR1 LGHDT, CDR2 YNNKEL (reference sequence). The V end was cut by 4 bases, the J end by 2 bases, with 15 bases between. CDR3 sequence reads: CASSPGTDPAYEQYF. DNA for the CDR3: TGTGCCAGCAGCCCCGGTACGGACCCGGCCTACGAGCAGTACTTC.